The 19 T cell receptor beta chains below all came from one sample that was sequenced in a study of blood T cell repertoires in COVID-19. Generated by immunoSEQ multiplex PCR, the TCRdb table keeps only in-frame clones and is missing some. In the table there are 150,000 to 180,000 clones, nearly 80% of which are singletons. Input material: peripheral blood. The receptors here all came from an elderly man with acute or convalescent COVID-19.

The chain carries TRBV6-6 and TRBJ1-5; D gene ambiguous. Germline assignment: CDR1 MNHNY and CDR2 SVGAGI (reference sequence). The CDR3 spans 15 residues. V lost 0 bases and J lost 4, with 10 bases in between. CDR3 protein: CASSYSARDNQPQHF. CDR3 coding DNA: TGTGCCAGCAGTTACTCTGCACGGGATAATCAGCCCCAGCATTTT.

The chain employs TRBV27 and TRBJ1-2; D possibly corresponds to TRBD1 (5 bases). The V gene lost 2 bases and the J gene lost 7 bases, with 11 bases spanning the gap. The CDR3 covers 13 residues. Germline lookup yields CDR1 MNHEY and CDR2 SMNVEV (reference sequence). The DNA of the CDR3 is TGTGCCAGCAGTTTAAGAGGGGAGGTTGGCTACACCTTC. Protein: CASSLRGEVGYTF.

In its sample, this clone was seen a few times. V usage is TRBV7-9 and J usage is TRBJ1-1; 7 bases are a match to TRBD1. Per the germline V gene, CDR1 is SEHNR and CDR2 is FQNEAQ (reference sequence). The trim removed 5 bases at V and 3 bases at J, leaving 6 bases unmatched. The CDR3 spans 14 residues. CDR3 nucleotides: TGTGCCAGCAGCCCCCAAACAGGGGACACTGAAGCTTTCTTT. As protein: CASSPQTGDTEAFF.

The chain is built from TRBV6-2 or TRBV6-3 and TRBJ2-3; unclear D gene. This CDR3 is 15 amino acids long. Trimming stripped 1 base from V and 3 bases from J, with 11 bases between. Germline V gene lookup returns CDR1 MNHEY and CDR2 SVGEGT. CDR3 nucleotide sequence: TGTGCCAGCAGTTACTACAGCCGGCAGACAGATACGCAGTATTTT. Its translation is CASSYYSRQTDTQYF.

This clone was found a few times. CDR3 sequence: CASSLEGQSYEQYF. In DNA, the CDR3 is TGTGCCAGCAGCTTAGAGGGACAATCCTACGAGCAGTACTTC. This chain links TRBV11-3 with TRBJ2-7, with TRBD1 as a possible D gene (6 bases). CDR3 size: 14 residues. The ends were cut back, 0 bases at V and 1 base at J, with 7 bases in the middle. Germline V gene data show CDR1 as SGHNT and CDR2 as YENEEA.

The J gene is TRBJ2-5, the V gene TRBV19, with 11 bases lining up with TRBD2. The CDR3 is 16 residues long. The germline CDR1 and CDR2 sequences are LNHDA and SQIVND (reference sequence). V trimming: 2 bases; J trimming: 4 bases; junction bases outside the gene matches: 6. Here the CDR3 reads CASSISSGGRLETQYF. CDR3 nucleotide sequence: TGTGCCAGTAGTATATCTAGCGGGGGGCGGTTAGAGACCCAGTACTTC.

The V call is TRBV18, the J call TRBJ1-4; D perhaps matches TRBD1 (6 bases). The CDR3 has 15 residues. Trimming stripped 6 bases from V and 7 bases from J, with 18 bases between. Germline V gene lookup returns CDR1 KGHSH and CDR2 LQKENI. The CDR3 protein is CASSLTGNEAEKLFF. The CDR3 coding sequence is TGTGCCAGCTCTCTTACAGGGAATGAAGCTGAAAAACTGTTTTTT.

This rearrangement joins TRBV20-1 to TRBJ2-1, with D perhaps TRBD2 (6 bases). Per the germline V gene, CDR1 is DFQATT and CDR2 is SNEGSKA (reference sequence). Trimming stripped 8 bases from V and 7 bases from J, with 9 bases between. The CDR3 runs to 10 residues. The DNA for the CDR3 is TGCAGTCCCAGCGGGAATGAGCAGTTCTTC. It yields the protein CSPSGNEQFF.

This chain's CDR3 is CASSPPRGAGYTF. As DNA, the CDR3 is TGTGCCAGCAGTCCCCCCAGGGGGGCTGGCTACACCTTC. The chain couples TRBV12-3 or TRBV12-4 to TRBJ1-2; 7 bases line up with TRBD1. This CDR3 spans 13 amino acids. V lost 5 bases and J lost 7; bases outside the gene matches: 7.

The chain combines TRBV6-2 or TRBV6-3 with TRBJ2-7; no clear D gene. The CDR3 runs 12 residues. Germline CDR1 reads MNHEY; CDR2 reads SVGEGT. Trimming took 6 bases from V and 12 from J, leaving 18 bases between them. CDR3 nucleotide sequence: TGTGCCAGCAGCCAACTCTTCGGGTTTGTGTACTTC. Translated: CASSQLFGFVYF.

This clone was detected once. The chain joins TRBV10-3 to TRBJ2-3, with 9 bases identical to TRBD2. Germline V gene data show CDR1 as ENHRY and CDR2 as SYGVKD. The CDR3 sequence is 16 residues long. After removal of 8 bases from V and 3 bases from J, the junction contained 12 bases not matched to a gene. CDR3 residues: CAIGRGGPPGTDTQYF. CDR3 DNA sequence: TGTGCCATCGGGCGGGGGGGTCCCCCGGGAACAGATACGCAGTATTTT.

CDR3 sequence reads: CASSPGNIQYF. Written as DNA, the CDR3 is TGTGCCAGCAGCCCCGGGAACATTCAGTACTTC. The V gene is TRBV7-3, the J gene TRBJ2-4; no definite D call. CDR3 size: 11 residues. From germline, CDR1 is SGHTA and CDR2 FQGTGA. V lost 5 bases and J lost 7, with 6 bases in between.

This rearrangement joins TRBV5-1 to TRBJ2-3, with 11 bases that match TRBD2. Unmatched junction bases numbered 8, after V lost 7 bases and J lost 4 bases. This CDR3 is 15 amino acids long. CDR1 and CDR2 (germline): SGHRS, YFSETQ. The CDR3 is CASAGSGGASDTQYF. The CDR3 bases are TGCGCCAGCGCTGGTAGCGGGGGGGCCTCAGATACGCAGTATTTT.

The V call is TRBV29-1, the J call TRBJ1-5; D may be TRBD1 (6 bases). This CDR3 has 15 amino acids. V lost 3 bases and J lost 2, with 14 bases in between. Germline V gene sequence: CDR1 SQVTM, CDR2 ANQGSEA. The CDR3 loop is CSVDYQGIGNQPQHF. CDR3 nucleotide sequence: TGCAGCGTTGACTATCAGGGGATTGGCAATCAGCCCCAGCATTTT.

This sequence joins TRBV27 and TRBJ1-2, with no clear D. V was cut by 2 bases and J by 4 bases, with 17 bases left in between. The germline V gene encodes CDR1 MNHEY and CDR2 SMNVEV (reference sequence). There are 16 residues in the CDR3. CDR3 amino acids: CASSLTLRNTRYGYTF. CDR3 nucleotides: TGTGCCAGCAGTTTAACTCTGCGGAACACCCGCTATGGCTACACCTTC.

The genes are TRBV6-5 and TRBJ2-7; D may be TRBD1 (5 bases). V lost 6 bases to trimming and J lost 6 bases, with 18 bases between them. The CDR3 has 14 residues. Looked up from germline, CDR1 is MNHEY and CDR2 is SVGAGI. This CDR3 is CASSADSFYREQYV. The CDR3 DNA reads as TGTGCCAGCAGCGCTGACAGTTTTTACCGCGAGCAGTACGTC.

The chain has TRBV3-1 (or the pseudogene TRBV3-2) and TRBJ2-5, with TRBD1 identical over 7 bases. Germline trimming cut 6 bases from V and 5 bases from J; bases unmatched to any gene: 6. Germline V CDR1 and CDR2: LGHDT, YNNKEL (reference sequence). The CDR3 contains 13 residues. CDR3 loop: CASRPQGRETQYF. DNA of the CDR3: TGTGCCAGCAGACCACAGGGGCGGGAGACCCAGTACTTC.

The chain is built from TRBV12-5 and TRBJ2-1; 8 nucleotides agree with TRBD1. With 1 base clipped from V and 7 bases from J, the junction kept 6 bases outside the gene matches. CDR3 size: 15 residues. Germline CDR1 is LGHNT and CDR2 is FRNRAP. The CDR3 spells CASGLDRGNRNEQFF. In DNA form, the CDR3 reads TGTGCTAGTGGTTTGGACAGGGGGAATCGAAATGAGCAGTTCTTC.

The chain has TRBV6-5 and TRBJ2-3, with 7 positions matching TRBD1. V shed 3 bases, J shed 0 bases, and the junction held 6 bases outside the gene matches. This CDR3 has 16 residues. From germline, CDR1 is MNHEY and CDR2 SVGAGI. DNA for the CDR3: TGTGCCAGCAGTTATCGTCCGGGACAGAGCACAGATACGCAGTATTTT. This sequence encodes CASSYRPGQSTDTQYF.